There are many counts of the clone carrying this T cell receptor beta chain. Its target is unknown. In germline, CDR1 is SGHTA, CDR2 FQGNSA. This CDR3 is 15 amino acids long. V was pared by 7 bases and J by 5 bases, with 18 bases between. TCRdb used MiXCR to reprocess the reads, holding one entry per CDR3 protein. The data contain roughly 120,000 distinct CDR3 sequences, about a tenth of them singletons. This sample was included in a study of T cell repertoires in cytomegalovirus infection. Background on the study: Public TCR beta signatures marked donors with CMV infection and the matching HLA. Study results and limitations: The study found HLA-C-restricted CMV-specific TCR beta clonotypes dominating the ex vivo response. CMV carriers with the relevant HLA were identified by cumulative public TCR beta family frequency.

The rearrangement joins TRBV7-2 to TRBJ2-1, with D tentatively TRBD1 or TRBD2 (5 bases each). This sequence originates from a human donor in good health (CMV status not recorded). Some clones in this sample may be carry-over from other donors' samples. Sequenced: PBMCs, sequenced either directly or after in vitro stimulation (not recorded which). The CDR3 region has the DNA TGTGCCAGCATCGAACGACGGGACGCAAACAATGAGCAGTTCTTC. Amino acid sequence: CASIERRDANNEQFF.